This T cell receptor beta chain was sequenced in a study of control samples from healthy donors and cancer patients. Assay: immunoSEQ multiplex PCR; the TCRdb copy retains only in-frame clones and omits some. The table includes some 130,000 clones, 90% detected once. Per germline, CDR1 SNHLY and CDR2 FYNNEI. Trimming took 4 bases from V and 1 from J; bases not matched to a gene: 3. This CDR3 has 15 residues. The V and J genes are TRBV2 and TRBJ2-2, with 7 bases matching TRBD2. This receptor was identified in a man aged 18 to 30 in good health. Sequencing used blood. The CDR3 here is CASSGSGGNTGELFF. The CDR3 nucleotides are TGTGCCAGCAGTGGCTCGGGGGGGAACACCGGGGAGCTGTTTTTT.